This TCR beta chain was identified during a study of T cells after yellow fever vaccination. This CDR3 is built from 16 residues. Germline V gives CDR1 MNHEY, CDR2 SMNVEV (reference sequence). The germline V and J ends were trimmed by 5 bases and 7 bases, with 23 bases remaining between them. TCRdb fed the 5' RACE reads into MiXCR, producing one record per CDR3 protein. The sample shows over 150,000 distinct CDR3 sequences, roughly 6.2% of them seen only once. This chain connects TRBV27 to TRBJ1-2; tentatively, D is TRBD1 (6 bases). The TCR originated in a man between 18 and 35 years old who received the YFV17D yellow fever vaccine. The material was CD4+ T cells sorted from PBMCs, obtained on the day of the first yellow fever vaccination. The CDR3 coding sequence is TGTGCCAGCAGTCCGGGCACCTGGGGGGCGTTCTCTGGCTACACCTTC. It yields the protein CASSPGTWGAFSGYTF.